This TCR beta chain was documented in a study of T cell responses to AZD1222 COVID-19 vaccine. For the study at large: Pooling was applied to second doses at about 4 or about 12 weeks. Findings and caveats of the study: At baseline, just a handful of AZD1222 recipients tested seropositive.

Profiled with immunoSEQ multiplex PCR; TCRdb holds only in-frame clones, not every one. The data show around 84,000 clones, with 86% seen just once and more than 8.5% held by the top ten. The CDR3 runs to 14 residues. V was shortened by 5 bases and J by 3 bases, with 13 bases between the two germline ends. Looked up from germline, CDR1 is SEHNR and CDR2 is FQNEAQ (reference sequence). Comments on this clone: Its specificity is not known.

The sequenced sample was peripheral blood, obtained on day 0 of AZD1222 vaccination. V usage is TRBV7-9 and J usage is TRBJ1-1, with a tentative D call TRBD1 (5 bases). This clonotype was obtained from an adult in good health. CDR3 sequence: CASSPTMGDTEAFF. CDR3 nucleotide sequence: TGTGCCAGCAGCCCCACCATGGGGGACACTGAAGCTTTCTTT.